This record looks at one TCR beta chain sequence and its context. Its cognate antigen is unknown. Libraries were prepared by immunoSEQ multiplex PCR; TCRdb keeps only in-frame clonotypes and omits some of them. This sample has over 120,000 clones, with roughly 92% found just once. Between the trimmed V and J ends, which lost 6 bases and 3 bases, there was a span of 10 bases. CDR1 is KGHDR, CDR2 SFDVKD, per germline. The CDR3 has 13 residues. These data are taken from a study of T cell responses to AZD1222 COVID-19 vaccine. Study-wide points: After the peak T cell response, and only then, were repertoires sampled. Spike-specific TCR depth and breadth grew after two AZD1222 doses. CD4 TCRs associated with vaccination spanned spike, dominating at 160-218 and 743-854. White British donors predominated, females outnumbered males, and clonal diversity was possibly underestimated.

This sequence joins TRBV24-1 and TRBJ1-1, with D perhaps TRBD1 (6 bases). The clonotype comes from an adult in good health. The source was peripheral blood, collected on day 0 of AZD1222 vaccination. The CDR3 DNA sequence: TGTGCCACCAGTACAGGGCCCGACACTGAAGCTTTCTTT. The encoded protein is CATSTGPDTEAFF.